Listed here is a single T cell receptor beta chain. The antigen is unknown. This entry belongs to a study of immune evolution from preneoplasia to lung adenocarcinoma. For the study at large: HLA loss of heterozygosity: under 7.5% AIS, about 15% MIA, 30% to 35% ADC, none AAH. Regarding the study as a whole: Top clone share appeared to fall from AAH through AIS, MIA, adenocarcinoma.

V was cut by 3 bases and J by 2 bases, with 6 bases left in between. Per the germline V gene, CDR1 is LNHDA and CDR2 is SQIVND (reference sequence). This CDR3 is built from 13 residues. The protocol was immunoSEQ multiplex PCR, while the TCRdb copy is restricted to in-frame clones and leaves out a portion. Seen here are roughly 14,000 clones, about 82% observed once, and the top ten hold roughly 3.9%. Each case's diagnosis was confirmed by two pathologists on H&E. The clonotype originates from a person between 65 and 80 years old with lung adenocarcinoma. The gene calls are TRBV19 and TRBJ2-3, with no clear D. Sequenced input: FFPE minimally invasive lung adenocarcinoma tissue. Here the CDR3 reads CASSITHTDTQYF. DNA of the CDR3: TGTGCCAGTAGTATTACACACACAGATACGCAGTATTTT.